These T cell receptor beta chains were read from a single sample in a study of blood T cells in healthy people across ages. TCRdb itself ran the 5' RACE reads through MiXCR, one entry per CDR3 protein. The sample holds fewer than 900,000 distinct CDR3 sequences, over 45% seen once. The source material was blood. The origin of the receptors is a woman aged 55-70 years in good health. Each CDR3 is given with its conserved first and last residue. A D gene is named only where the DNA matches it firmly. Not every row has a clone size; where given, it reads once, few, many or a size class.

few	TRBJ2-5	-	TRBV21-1	-	CASSKVAGGSETQYF
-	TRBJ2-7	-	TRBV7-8	TGTGCCAGCAGCGGGAGGGGGACAGCGCCCTACGAGCAGTACTTC	CASSGRGTAPYEQYF
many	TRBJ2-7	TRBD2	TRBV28	TGTGCCAGCAGTTTTAGACTAGCGGGAGCCTACGAGCAGTACTTC	CASSFRLAGAYEQYF
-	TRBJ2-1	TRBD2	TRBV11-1	TGTGCCAGCAGCTTAGGTTGGTTTAAGGGGACTAGCGGGCCGAGCTCCTACAATGAGCAGTTCTTC	CASSLGWFKGTSGPSSYNEQFF
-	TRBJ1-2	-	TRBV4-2	TGTGCCAGCAGCCAGGCCGGGAGCCCTCCCTATGGCTACACCTTC	CASSQAGSPPYGYTF
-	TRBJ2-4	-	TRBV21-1	TGTGCCAGCAGCAAAGTCCTAGCAGGCATTCAGTACTTC	CASSKVLAGIQYF
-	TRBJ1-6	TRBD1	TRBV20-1	TGCAGTGCTAACAGGGGAGATAATTCACCCCTCCACTTT	CSANRGDNSPLHF
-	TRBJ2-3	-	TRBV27	TGTGCCAGCAGTTCCGCAGATAGCACAGATACGCAGTATTTT	CASSSADSTDTQYF
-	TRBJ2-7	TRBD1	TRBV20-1	TGCAGTGCTAGCGACAGGGTGGTTCGCGAGCAGTACTTC	CSASDRVVREQYF
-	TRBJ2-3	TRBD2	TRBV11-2	TGTGCCAGCAGCTTCGCTAGCGGGTACAATCCTAGCACAGATACGCAGTATTTT	CASSFASGYNPSTDTQYF